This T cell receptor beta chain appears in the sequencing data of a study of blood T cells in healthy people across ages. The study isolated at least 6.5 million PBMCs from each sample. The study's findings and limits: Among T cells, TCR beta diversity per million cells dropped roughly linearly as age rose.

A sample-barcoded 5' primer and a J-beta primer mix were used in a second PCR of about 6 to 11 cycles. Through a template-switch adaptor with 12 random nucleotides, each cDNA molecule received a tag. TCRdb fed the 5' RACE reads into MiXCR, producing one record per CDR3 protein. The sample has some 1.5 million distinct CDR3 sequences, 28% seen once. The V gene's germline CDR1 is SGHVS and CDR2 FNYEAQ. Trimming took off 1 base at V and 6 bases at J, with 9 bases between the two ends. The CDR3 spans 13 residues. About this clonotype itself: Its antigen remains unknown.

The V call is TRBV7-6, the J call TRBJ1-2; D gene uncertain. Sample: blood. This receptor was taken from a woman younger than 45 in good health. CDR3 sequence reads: CASSLGADHGYTF. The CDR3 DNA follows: TGTGCCAGCAGCTTAGGGGCTGACCATGGCTACACCTTC.